This is a list of T cell receptor beta chains from one sample in a study of response to subunit inactivated influenza vaccine. TCRdb called the RT-PCR reads again in MiXCR, with one record for every CDR3 protein. Of approximately 170,000 distinct CDR3 sequences listed, approximately 15% are singletons. Here the sequenced sample was CD8+ T cells sorted from PBMCs, taken about 5 days after vaccination. Every receptor here comes from a man over 45 who received an inactivated influenza vaccine. Both conserved end residues are part of each CDR3. D genes are given only for firm matches. Expanded clones are given a class, and other clones once, few, many or no size at all.

CDR3aa: CASSPRGTYEQYF; CDR3nt: TGTGCCAGCAGCCCGAGGGGTACCTACGAGCAGTACTTC; abundance: -; v_gene: TRBV7-9; d_gene: -; j_gene: TRBJ2-7
CDR3aa: CASSQVTGGTEAFF; CDR3nt: TGCGCCAGCAGCCAGGTGACAGGGGGCACTGAAGCTTTCTTT; abundance: many; v_gene: TRBV4-1; d_gene: TRBD1; j_gene: TRBJ1-1
CDR3aa: CASSLSQGFLGEQYF; CDR3nt: TGTGCCAGCAGTTTATCCCAGGGGTTTCTGGGCGAGCAGTACTTC; abundance: few; v_gene: TRBV27; d_gene: -; j_gene: TRBJ2-7
CDR3aa: CASSQLVQYEAFF; CDR3nt: TGTGCCAGCAGCCAGTTAGTACAATATGAAGCTTTCTTT; abundance: few; v_gene: TRBV14; d_gene: -; j_gene: TRBJ1-1
CDR3aa: CASSQTSSSGQYF; CDR3nt: TGTGCCAGCAGCCAGACCTCCTCGTCGGGGCAGTACTTC; abundance: -; v_gene: TRBV4-2; d_gene: -; j_gene: TRBJ2-7
CDR3aa: CASSLFPGGNQPQHF; CDR3nt: TGTGCCAGCAGTTTATTTCCGGGTGGCAATCAGCCCCAGCATTTT; abundance: many; v_gene: TRBV27; d_gene: -; j_gene: TRBJ1-5
CDR3aa: CASSEGSGIYEQYF; CDR3nt: TGCGCCAGCAGTGAGGGCAGTGGAATCTACGAGCAGTACTTC; abundance: few; v_gene: TRBV10-2; d_gene: -; j_gene: TRBJ2-7
CDR3aa: CASGKGCSGANVLTF; CDR3nt: TGCGCCAGCGGCAAAGGGTGCTCTGGGGCCAACGTCCTGACTTTC; abundance: -; v_gene: TRBV23-1; d_gene: -; j_gene: TRBJ2-6
CDR3aa: CSAALQLGTSGRRNEQFF; CDR3nt: TGCAGTGCCGCTTTACAACTAGGGACTAGCGGGAGGAGGAATGAGCAGTTCTTC; abundance: few; v_gene: TRBV20-1; d_gene: TRBD2; j_gene: TRBJ2-1
CDR3aa: CASSTFWGTEAFF; CDR3nt: TGTGCCAGCAGCACTTTTTGGGGCACTGAAGCTTTCTTT; abundance: -; v_gene: TRBV9; d_gene: -; j_gene: TRBJ1-1
CDR3aa: CASSYSIAEAFF; CDR3nt: TGTGCCAGCAGTTACAGTATCGCTGAAGCTTTCTTT; abundance: -; v_gene: TRBV6-6; d_gene: -; j_gene: TRBJ1-1
CDR3aa: CASSFYNQPQHF; CDR3nt: TGTGCCAGCAGTTTCTACAATCAGCCCCAGCATTTT; abundance: few; v_gene: TRBV27; d_gene: -; j_gene: TRBJ1-5
CDR3aa: CASSPYLAGTGELFF; CDR3nt: TGTGCCAGCAGCCCCTATCTAGCGGGAACCGGGGAGCTGTTTTTT; abundance: -; v_gene: TRBV7-3; d_gene: TRBD2; j_gene: TRBJ2-2
CDR3aa: CAWSVGTRGKETQYF; CDR3nt: TGTGCCTGGAGTGTTGGGACAAGAGGGAAGGAGACCCAGTACTTC; abundance: few; v_gene: TRBV30; d_gene: -; j_gene: TRBJ2-5
CDR3aa: CASSYRQAYEQYF; CDR3nt: TGCGCCAGCAGCTATAGACAGGCCTACGAGCAGTACTTC; abundance: few; v_gene: TRBV4-1; d_gene: -; j_gene: TRBJ2-7
CDR3aa: CASSVSGRLSGELFF; CDR3nt: TGTGCCAGCAGCGTTAGCGGGAGACTTAGCGGGGAGCTGTTTTTT; abundance: few; v_gene: TRBV9; d_gene: TRBD2; j_gene: TRBJ2-2
CDR3aa: CASILSTDTQYF; CDR3nt: TGTGCCAGCATCCTCAGCACAGATACGCAGTATTTT; abundance: few; v_gene: TRBV7-9; d_gene: -; j_gene: TRBJ2-3
CDR3aa: CASSLFSGYSYEQYF; CDR3nt: TGTGCCAGCAGCTTGTTTAGCGGGTACTCCTACGAGCAGTACTTC; abundance: few; v_gene: TRBV5-5; d_gene: TRBD2; j_gene: TRBJ2-7
CDR3aa: CASSLAGQGYGWMRMNTEAFF; CDR3nt: TGTGCCAGCAGCTTAGCGGGGCAGGGGTATGGTTGGATGAGGATGAACACTGAAGCTTTCTTT; abundance: few; v_gene: TRBV7-9; d_gene: -; j_gene: TRBJ1-1
CDR3aa: CASSPTAYRGDNEQFF; CDR3nt: TGCGCCAGCAGCCCAACTGCTTACAGGGGGGACAATGAGCAGTTCTTC; abundance: many; v_gene: TRBV5-1; d_gene: TRBD1; j_gene: TRBJ2-1
CDR3aa: CASSQDILATETQYF; CDR3nt: TGCGCCAGCAGCCAAGATATACTAGCTACCGAGACCCAGTACTTC; abundance: -; v_gene: TRBV4-3; d_gene: -; j_gene: TRBJ2-5
CDR3aa: CSVGAGGTEAFF; CDR3nt: TGCAGCGTTGGGGCCGGGGGAACTGAAGCTTTCTTT; abundance: few; v_gene: TRBV29-1; d_gene: -; j_gene: TRBJ1-1
CDR3aa: CASSEYGLAYEQYF; CDR3nt: TGTGCCAGCAGCGAATACGGACTAGCTTACGAGCAGTACTTC; abundance: few; v_gene: TRBV6-2/TRBV6-3; d_gene: TRBD2; j_gene: TRBJ2-7
CDR3aa: CASSPNRPTSGRGMYNEQFF; CDR3nt: TGTGCCAGCAGCCCTAACCGACCGACTAGCGGGAGGGGAATGTACAATGAGCAGTTCTTC; abundance: -; v_gene: TRBV11-1; d_gene: TRBD2; j_gene: TRBJ2-1
CDR3aa: CASSLETGPLTGELFF; CDR3nt: TGCGCCAGCAGCTTGGAGACAGGGCCCCTTACCGGGGAGCTGTTTTTT; abundance: -; v_gene: TRBV5-1; d_gene: TRBD1; j_gene: TRBJ2-2
CDR3aa: CSAIGGGEQYF; CDR3nt: TGCAGTGCAATCGGGGGGGGTGAGCAGTACTTC; abundance: -; v_gene: TRBV20-1; d_gene: TRBD2; j_gene: TRBJ2-7
CDR3aa: CASSVRNGGELFF; CDR3nt: TGTGCCAGCAGCGTTCGAAACGGCGGGGAGCTGTTTTTT; abundance: -; v_gene: TRBV9; d_gene: -; j_gene: TRBJ2-2
CDR3aa: CAWSVLVQGYEQYF; CDR3nt: TGTGCCTGGAGTGTACTAGTACAGGGCTACGAGCAGTACTTC; abundance: -; v_gene: TRBV30; d_gene: -; j_gene: TRBJ2-7
CDR3aa: CASSWGAEDYGYTF; CDR3nt: TGTGCCAGCTCGTGGGGCGCAGAAGACTATGGCTACACCTTC; abundance: -; v_gene: TRBV27; d_gene: -; j_gene: TRBJ1-2
CDR3aa: CASRVPTGVTYNEQFF; CDR3nt: TGTGCCAGCAGGGTTCCCACGGGGGTCACCTACAATGAGCAGTTCTTC; abundance: -; v_gene: TRBV5-8; d_gene: -; j_gene: TRBJ2-1
CDR3aa: CASSQSTNYGYTF; CDR3nt: TGTGCCAGCAGCCAGTCAACTAACTATGGCTACACCTTC; abundance: few; v_gene: TRBV11-2; d_gene: -; j_gene: TRBJ1-2
CDR3aa: CASSPNSQGRYYGYTF; CDR3nt: TGTGCCAGCAGCCCAAATTCCCAGGGGCGGTACTATGGCTACACCTTC; abundance: few; v_gene: TRBV7-9; d_gene: -; j_gene: TRBJ1-2
CDR3aa: CASSLGQASYEQYF; CDR3nt: TGCGCCAGCAGCTTGGGACAGGCCTCCTACGAGCAGTACTTC; abundance: -; v_gene: TRBV5-1; d_gene: -; j_gene: TRBJ2-7
CDR3aa: CASSLGLAIHEQYF; CDR3nt: TGTGCCAGCAGTTTAGGACTAGCAATCCACGAGCAGTACTTC; abundance: few; v_gene: TRBV27; d_gene: TRBD2; j_gene: TRBJ2-7
CDR3aa: CASSQDAGLYNEQFF; CDR3nt: TGTGCCAGCAGCCAAGATGCGGGGCTATACAATGAGCAGTTCTTC; abundance: -; v_gene: TRBV4-2; d_gene: -; j_gene: TRBJ2-1
CDR3aa: CASSRGLTRGRNYNEQFF; CDR3nt: TGTGCCAGCAGCAGGGGCCTGACCCGGGGGCGCAACTACAATGAGCAGTTCTTC; abundance: -; v_gene: TRBV11-2; d_gene: -; j_gene: TRBJ2-1
CDR3aa: CASSKGQGAWQPQHF; CDR3nt: TGTGCCAGCAGCAAAGGACAGGGGGCCTGGCAGCCCCAGCATTTT; abundance: -; v_gene: TRBV9; d_gene: TRBD1; j_gene: TRBJ1-5
CDR3aa: CASSLSHGGTSGRRQYF; CDR3nt: TGTGCCAGCAGCTTAAGTCACGGGGGGACTAGCGGGAGGAGGCAGTATTTT; abundance: -; v_gene: TRBV7-3; d_gene: TRBD2; j_gene: TRBJ2-3
CDR3aa: CASSQIDRVYEQFF; CDR3nt: TGCGCCAGCAGCCAAATTGACAGGGTCTATGAGCAGTTCTTC; abundance: few; v_gene: TRBV4-1; d_gene: TRBD1; j_gene: TRBJ2-1
CDR3aa: CTSSPRTSGTNPGEHIQYF; CDR3nt: TGTACCAGCAGCCCCAGGACTAGCGGGACCAACCCCGGCGAACACATTCAGTACTTC; abundance: -; v_gene: TRBV2; d_gene: TRBD2; j_gene: TRBJ2-4
CDR3aa: CASSPRTSGKPSSYNEQFF; CDR3nt: TGTGCCAGCAGCCCTAGGACTAGCGGTAAACCAAGCTCCTACAATGAGCAGTTCTTC; abundance: once; v_gene: TRBV12-3/TRBV12-4; d_gene: TRBD2; j_gene: TRBJ2-1
CDR3aa: CASSYSYGGTGGSEPVDTQYF; CDR3nt: TGTGCCAGCAGTTACTCGTACGGGGGGACAGGGGGCTCCGAACCCGTTGATACGCAGTATTTT; abundance: -; v_gene: TRBV6-2/TRBV6-3; d_gene: TRBD1; j_gene: TRBJ2-3
CDR3aa: CASSLDGQGFFYGYTF; CDR3nt: TGTGCCAGCAGTTTAGATGGACAGGGGTTTTTTTATGGCTACACCTTC; abundance: -; v_gene: TRBV27; d_gene: TRBD1; j_gene: TRBJ1-2
CDR3aa: CATSRDIPGDTQYF; CDR3nt: TGTGCCACCAGCAGAGATATCCCAGGCGATACGCAGTATTTT; abundance: -; v_gene: TRBV15; d_gene: -; j_gene: TRBJ2-3
CDR3aa: CATSRAGNSYNEQFF; CDR3nt: TGTGCCACCAGCAGAGCGGGTAACTCCTACAATGAGCAGTTCTTC; abundance: -; v_gene: TRBV15; d_gene: -; j_gene: TRBJ2-1
CDR3aa: CASSPGYRGRLLETQYF; CDR3nt: TGCGCCAGCAGCCCAGGGTACAGGGGGCGCCTGTTAGAGACCCAGTACTTC; abundance: many; v_gene: TRBV5-1; d_gene: TRBD1; j_gene: TRBJ2-5
CDR3aa: CAISEPRTGGSYEQYF; CDR3nt: TGTGCCATCAGTGAACCTAGGACAGGGGGGTCCTACGAGCAGTACTTC; abundance: -; v_gene: TRBV10-3; d_gene: TRBD1; j_gene: TRBJ2-7
CDR3aa: CASSSPVDRGFTGELFF; CDR3nt: TGTGCCAGCAGTAGCCCGGTAGACAGGGGATTTACCGGGGAGCTGTTTTTT; abundance: -; v_gene: TRBV28; d_gene: TRBD1; j_gene: TRBJ2-2
CDR3aa: CSAREQGPATDTQYF; CDR3nt: TGCAGTGCTAGAGAGCAGGGCCCCGCGACAGATACGCAGTATTTT; abundance: many; v_gene: TRBV20-1; d_gene: -; j_gene: TRBJ2-3
CDR3aa: CSARDLLAGEGEQYF; CDR3nt: TGCAGTGCTAGAGATCTCCTAGCGGGAGAAGGAGAGCAGTACTTC; abundance: -; v_gene: TRBV20-1; d_gene: TRBD2; j_gene: TRBJ2-7
CDR3aa: CASSQGPGTGVFEQFF; CDR3nt: TGTGCCAGCAGCCAAGGACCGGGGACAGGGGTTTTCGAGCAGTTCTTC; abundance: -; v_gene: TRBV14; d_gene: TRBD1; j_gene: TRBJ2-1
CDR3aa: CASEIGHEAFF; CDR3nt: TGTGCCAGCGAAATCGGCCATGAAGCTTTCTTT; abundance: few; v_gene: TRBV7-9; d_gene: -; j_gene: TRBJ1-1
CDR3aa: CASGGTGEAYEQYF; CDR3nt: TGTGCCAGCGGGGGGACAGGGGAGGCGTACGAGCAGTACTTC; abundance: -; v_gene: TRBV28; d_gene: TRBD1; j_gene: TRBJ2-7
CDR3aa: CASTFGEGGPQHF; CDR3nt: TGTGCCAGCACCTTCGGTGAGGGTGGGCCCCAGCATTTT; abundance: many; v_gene: TRBV12-3/TRBV12-4; d_gene: -; j_gene: TRBJ1-5
CDR3aa: CASSQDWTALPYEQYF; CDR3nt: TGCGCCAGCAGCCAAGACTGGACAGCTCTACCCTACGAGCAGTACTTC; abundance: few; v_gene: TRBV4-3; d_gene: -; j_gene: TRBJ2-7
CDR3aa: CASSQGFIPGSGANVLTF; CDR3nt: TGTGCCAGCAGCCAAGGCTTTATTCCAGGGTCTGGGGCCAACGTCCTGACTTTC; abundance: -; v_gene: TRBV4-2; d_gene: -; j_gene: TRBJ2-6
CDR3aa: CASSFGTGGPLYEQYF; CDR3nt: TGTGCCAGCAGTTTCGGGACAGGGGGCCCTCTCTACGAGCAGTACTTC; abundance: -; v_gene: TRBV28; d_gene: TRBD1; j_gene: TRBJ2-7
CDR3aa: CASSSPGGEDTQYF; CDR3nt: TGTGCCAGCAGCTCTCCCGGGGGGGAAGATACGCAGTATTTT; abundance: few; v_gene: TRBV9; d_gene: TRBD2; j_gene: TRBJ2-3
CDR3aa: CASSFFTNTGELFF; CDR3nt: TGTGCCAGCAGTTTTTTCACTAACACCGGGGAGCTGTTTTTT; abundance: many; v_gene: TRBV27; d_gene: -; j_gene: TRBJ2-2
CDR3aa: CASSVTPVGTLSPDTQYF; CDR3nt: TGTGCCAGCAGCGTAACCCCAGTCGGGACACTATCCCCCGATACGCAGTATTTT; abundance: -; v_gene: TRBV11-1; d_gene: -; j_gene: TRBJ2-3